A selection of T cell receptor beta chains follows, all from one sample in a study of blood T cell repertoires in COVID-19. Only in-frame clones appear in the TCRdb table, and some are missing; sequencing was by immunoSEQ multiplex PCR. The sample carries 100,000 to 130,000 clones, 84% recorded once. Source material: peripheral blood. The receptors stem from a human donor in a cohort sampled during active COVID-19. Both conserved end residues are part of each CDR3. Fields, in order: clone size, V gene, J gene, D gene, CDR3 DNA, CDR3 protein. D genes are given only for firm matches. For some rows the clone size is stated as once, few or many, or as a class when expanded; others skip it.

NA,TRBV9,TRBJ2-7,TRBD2,TGTGCCAGCAGCCCGTTGGGACTAGCGGATGTCGAGCAGTACTTC,CASSPLGLADVEQYF
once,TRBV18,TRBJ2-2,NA,TGTGCCAGCTCCTCCCGGGAAGCGGTTGGACCCGGGGAGCTGTTTTTT,CASSSREAVGPGELFF
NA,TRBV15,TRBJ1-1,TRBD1,TGTGCCACCAGCAGTTCGGACAGGGTGAATGGTGAAGCTTTCTTT,CATSSSDRVNGEAFF
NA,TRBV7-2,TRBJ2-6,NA,TGTGCCAGCAGCTCTACTACCCTCTCTGGGGCCAACGTCCTGACTTTC,CASSSTTLSGANVLTF
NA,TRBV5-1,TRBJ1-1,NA,TGCGCCAGCAGCTTGACAGCTACTGACCCTGAAGCTTTCTTT,CASSLTATDPEAFF
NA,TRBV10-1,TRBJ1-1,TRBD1,TGCGCCAGCAGTGAGTCGTCGACAGGGCTATTAGTTTATATGAACACTGAAGCTTTCTTT,CASSESSTGLLVYMNTEAFF
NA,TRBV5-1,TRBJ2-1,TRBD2,TGCGCCAGCAGCTCATACGGGACTAGCGGGAGCTCCTACAATGAGCAGTTCTTC,CASSSYGTSGSSYNEQFF
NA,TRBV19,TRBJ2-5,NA,TGTGCCAGTAGTATACAAGGAACCGAGGGTAGAGAGACCCAGTACTTC,CASSIQGTEGRETQYF
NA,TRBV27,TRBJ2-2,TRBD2,TGTGCCAGCAGAATATCTAGCGGGGGGAACACCGGGGAGCTGTTTTTT,CASRISSGGNTGELFF
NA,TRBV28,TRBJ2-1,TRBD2,TGTGCCAGCAGGCCGGGGGGGGGAGGTTCCTACAATGAGCAGTTCTTC,CASRPGGGGSYNEQFF
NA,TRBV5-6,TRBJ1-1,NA,TGTGCCAGCAGCTTAATCACCGTCGGTGAAGCTTTCTTT,CASSLITVGEAFF
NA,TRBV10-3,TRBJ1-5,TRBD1,TGTGCCATCAGTCGGACAGGGGGAGGCAATCAGCCCCAGCATTTT,CAISRTGGGNQPQHF
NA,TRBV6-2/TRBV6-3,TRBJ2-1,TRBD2,TGTGCCAGCAGTAGGGGACTAGCGGGACCAGAGCAGTTCTTC,CASSRGLAGPEQFF
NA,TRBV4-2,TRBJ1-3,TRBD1,TGTGCCAGCAGCCAAGATGCCCGGGACAGTGGTGCTGGAAACACCATATATTTT,CASSQDARDSGAGNTIYF
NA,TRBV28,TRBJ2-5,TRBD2,TGTGCCAGCAGTCCTCAGCGGGAGAGGAAGACCCAGTACTTC,CASSPQRERKTQYF
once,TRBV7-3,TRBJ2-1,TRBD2,TGTGCCAGCAGCCTTGGGACTAGCGGGACCCGTGAGCAGTTCTTC,CASSLGTSGTREQFF
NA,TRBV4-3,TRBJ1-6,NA,TGCGCCAGCAGCCAAGGGCAGTATAATTCACCCCTCCACTTT,CASSQGQYNSPLHF
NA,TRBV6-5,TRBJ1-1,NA,TGTGCCAGCAGTTACAACAGGGCCAACACTGAAGCTTTCTTT,CASSYNRANTEAFF
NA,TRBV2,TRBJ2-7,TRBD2,TGTGCCAGCAGTGAACGACTAGCGGGATTTCGCGAGCAGTACTTC,CASSERLAGFREQYF
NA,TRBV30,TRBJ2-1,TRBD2,TGTGCCTGGAGTGGGGGACTAGCTCCTACGAATGAGCAGTTCTTC,CAWSGGLAPTNEQFF
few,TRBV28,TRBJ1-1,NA,TGTGCCAGCAGTGAGCACACTGAAGCTTTCTTT,CASSEHTEAFF
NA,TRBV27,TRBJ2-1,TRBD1,TGTGCCAGCAGTCCACCGCCCGGGACAGCAAATCTAGATTTCTACAATGAGCAGTTCTTC,CASSPPPGTANLDFYNEQFF
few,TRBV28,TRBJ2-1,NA,TGTGCCAGCAGGGACATTTATACTTCCTCCTACAATGAGCAGTTCTTC,CASRDIYTSSYNEQFF
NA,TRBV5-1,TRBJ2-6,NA,TGCGCCAGCAGCTTGGTCCCCCCAGGCGGGGCCAACGTCCTGACTTTC,CASSLVPPGGANVLTF
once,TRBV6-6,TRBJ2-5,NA,TGTGCCAGCATCCTGGACAGCAACCAAGAGACCCAGTACTTC,CASILDSNQETQYF
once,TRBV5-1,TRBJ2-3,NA,TGCGCCAGCAAAAAAACGGGAGGCACAGATACGCAGTATTTT,CASKKTGGTDTQYF
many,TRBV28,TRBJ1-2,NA,TGTGCCAGCAGTCCCGGGATTTTTTTTAACTATGGCTACACCTTC,CASSPGIFFNYGYTF
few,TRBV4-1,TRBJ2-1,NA,TGCGCCAGCAGCTTCCGCGGGACGGCTAATGAGCAGTTCTTC,CASSFRGTANEQFF
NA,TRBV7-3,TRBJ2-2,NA,TGTGCCAGCAGCCCGGGGGACCTCGGAACCGGGGAGCTGTTTTTT,CASSPGDLGTGELFF
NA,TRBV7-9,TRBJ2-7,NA,TGTGCCAGCAGCTTAGAATTTAGTTCCTACGAGCAGTACTTC,CASSLEFSSYEQYF